This T cell receptor (beta chain) stems from a study of T cell responses to AZD1222 COVID-19 vaccine. Study conclusions and caveats: Spike as a whole was targeted by vaccine-associated CD4 TCRs, dominant at 160-218 and 743-854.

Turning to this clone: Antigen specificity is unknown.

Per germline, CDR1 SEHNR and CDR2 FQNEAQ (reference sequence). V was shortened by 3 bases and J by 4 bases, with 7 bases between the two germline ends. The length of the CDR3 is 14 residues. TCRdb's copy holds only in-frame clones and misses some; the assay was immunoSEQ multiplex PCR. Of approximately 270,000 clones in the sample, 90% to 95% were seen once. Pooling of second doses given at about 4 or about 12 weeks was done. This receptor was taken from an adult who received the AZD1222 COVID-19 vaccine. The rearrangement links TRBV7-9 to TRBJ1-6; D remains unclear. Here the sequenced sample was peripheral blood, taken 28 days after the second AZD1222 dose. The CDR3 loop reads CASSFQPYNSPLHF. CDR3 DNA: TGTGCCAGCAGCTTTCAGCCTTATAATTCACCCCTCCACTTT.